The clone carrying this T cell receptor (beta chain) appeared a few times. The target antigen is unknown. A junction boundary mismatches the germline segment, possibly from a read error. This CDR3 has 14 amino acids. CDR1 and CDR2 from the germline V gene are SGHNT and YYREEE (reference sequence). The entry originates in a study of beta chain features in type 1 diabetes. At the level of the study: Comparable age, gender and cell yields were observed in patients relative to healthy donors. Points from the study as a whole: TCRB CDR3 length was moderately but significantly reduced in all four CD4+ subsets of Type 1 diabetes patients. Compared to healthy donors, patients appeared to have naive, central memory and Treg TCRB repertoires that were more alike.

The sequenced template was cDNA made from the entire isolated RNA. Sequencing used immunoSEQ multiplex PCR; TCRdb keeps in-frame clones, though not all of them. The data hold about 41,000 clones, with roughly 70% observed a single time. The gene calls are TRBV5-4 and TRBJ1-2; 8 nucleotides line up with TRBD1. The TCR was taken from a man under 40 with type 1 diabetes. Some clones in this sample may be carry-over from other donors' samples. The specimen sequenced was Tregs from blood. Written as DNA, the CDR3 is TGTGCCAGCAGATGGCAGGGGGCTGACTATGGCGACACCTTC. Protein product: CASRWQGADYGDTF.